These 30 T cell receptor beta chains were all obtained from the same sample, sequenced in a study of OX40 agonist ivuxolimab in advanced cancers. The table came from immunoSEQ multiplex PCR; TCRdb's copy has only in-frame clones and leaves some out. The sample has about 58,000 clones, 75% to 90% seen once. Sequenced here: CD4+ or CD8+ T cells sorted from blood, sampled in a trial of the OX40 agonist ivuxolimab. These receptor sequences come from an adult with an advanced solid tumor such as melanoma, head and neck, liver or kidney cancer.

The chain joins TRBV11-2 to TRBJ1-1; weak D call: TRBD1 (6 bases). Germline CDR1 reads SGHAT; CDR2 reads FQNNGV. The V end was cut by 1 base, the J end by 4 bases, with 16 bases between. The CDR3 is made up of 16 amino acids. CDR3 amino acids: CASSLAQGKGSTEAFF. CDR3 nucleotide sequence: TGTGCCAGCAGCTTAGCGCAGGGGAAAGGAAGCACTGAAGCTTTCTTT.

The rearrangement joins TRBV21-1 to TRBJ1-6; TRBD1, as called in the table, went unchecked against the DNA. TRBV21-1 is listed as a pseudogene. The CDR3 is made up of 16 amino acids. The CDR3 loop is CASNLHRDLYNSPLHF. CDR3 in DNA: TGTGCCAGCAACTTGCACAGGGACCTCTATAATTCACCCCTCCACTTT.

The chain has TRBV7-6 and TRBJ1-6; 9 nucleotides match TRBD1. Germline V gene sequence: CDR1 SGHVS, CDR2 FNYEAQ. The CDR3 covers 18 residues. The trim removed 5 bases at V and 7 bases at J, leaving 15 bases unmatched. This chain's CDR3 is CASSRQQTGGVLNSPLHF. The CDR3 DNA sequence: TGTGCCAGCAGCCGTCAGCAAACAGGGGGCGTTTTAAATTCACCCCTCCACTTT. The full variable domain, rest sourced from reference TRBV7-6 and TRBJ1-6, is GAGVSQSPRYKVTKRGQDVALRCDPISGHVSLYWYRQALGQGPEFLTYFNYEAQQDKSGLPNDRFSAERPEGSISTLTIQRTEQRDSAMYRCASSRQQTGGVLNSPLHFGNGTRLTVT.

The chain recombines TRBV28 with TRBJ2-4; TRBD2 might be the D (5 bases). Per the germline V gene, CDR1 is MDHEN and CDR2 is SYDVKM. The CDR3 is 13 residues long. V was trimmed by 8 bases and J by 6 bases, leaving 14 bases between them. The CDR3 spells CASGRTLGNIQYF. The CDR3 coding sequence is TGTGCCAGCGGCCGGACTCTGGGAAACATTCAGTACTTC.

The V and J genes are TRBV7-2 and TRBJ2-1; D might be TRBD1 or TRBD2, each matching 5 bases. Trimming took 3 bases from V and 6 from J, leaving 12 bases between them. The CDR3 is 14 amino acids. Germline V CDR1 and CDR2: SGHTA, FQGNSA. The CDR3 here is CASSFLLGVNEQFF. CDR3 DNA sequence: TGTGCCAGCAGCTTCCTCTTGGGGGTCAATGAGCAGTTCTTC.

This clone was seen more than once but under ten times. The rearrangement uses TRBV5-4 and TRBJ1-1; D perhaps matches TRBD1 (5 bases). V gave up 6 bases and J gave up 3 bases, with 18 bases separating them. This CDR3 contains 15 residues. Germline V gives CDR1 SGHNT, CDR2 YYREEE (reference sequence). As DNA, the CDR3 is TGTGCCAGCACCCTTTTCGACAGCTTGTACACTGAAGCTTTCTTT. Encoded protein: CASTLFDSLYTEAFF.

This clone was seen once. The chain links TRBV30 to TRBJ1-2; 8 bases map to TRBD1. CDR1 and CDR2 (germline): GTSNPN, SVGIG (reference sequence). The J segment lost 4 bases and the V segment lost 5 bases, leaving 12 bases of the junction unmatched. This CDR3 has 15 amino acids. Here the CDR3 DNA reads TGTGCCTGGTCCCGGTCACAGGGGGGGGCCTATGGCTACACCTTC. Its translation: CAWSRSQGGAYGYTF.

This clone was seen a single time. The chain is built from TRBV27 and TRBJ2-3; D is undetermined. The CDR3 length is 14 residues. Trimming shortened V by 5 bases and J by 4 bases, and 13 bases separated the two germline ends. Germline V gene data show CDR1 as MNHEY and CDR2 as SMNVEV (reference sequence). The CDR3 DNA sequence: TGTGCCAGCAGTCTTAGAATACCAGCAGATACGCAGTATTTT. Its translation is CASSLRIPADTQYF.

The rearrangement links TRBV6-1 to TRBJ1-4; a weak D match, TRBD1 (6 bases). V lost 1 base to trimming and J lost 0 bases, with 9 bases between them. The CDR3 extends over 16 amino acids. Germline V gene lookup returns CDR1 MNHNS and CDR2 SASEGT. The CDR3 sequence: CASSEGGAATNEKLFF. CDR3 DNA sequence: TGTGCCAGCAGTGAAGGGGGGGCCGCAACTAATGAAAAACTGTTTTTT.

This chain uses TRBV10-3 with TRBJ1-3; D uncertain. CDR3 length: 14 amino acids. Germline V gene data show CDR1 as ENHRY and CDR2 as SYGVKD. Between the trimmed V and J ends, which lost 4 bases and 7 bases, there was a span of 14 bases. DNA for the CDR3: TGTGCCATCAGTGGAAGTCCCTTGGATAACACCATATATTTT. It specifies CAISGSPLDNTIYF.

The CDR3 DNA follows: TGTGCCTGGAGTGCCGACGGCGGGTACGAGCAGTACTTC. This sequence encodes CAWSADGGYEQYF. J is TRBJ2-7 and V is TRBV30, with a possible D match to TRBD2 (5 bases). Germline CDR1 reads GTSNPN; CDR2 reads SVGIG (reference sequence). The CDR3 runs 13 residues. Between the trimmed V and J ends, which lost 1 base and 4 bases, there was a span of 11 bases.

The CDR3, as DNA: TGCGCCAGCAGCTCACGGACGGGGGGAGAGACCCAGTACTTC. It specifies CASSSRTGGETQYF. This chain uses TRBV5-1 with TRBJ2-5; 7 bases are a match to TRBD2. The length of the CDR3 is 14 residues. V lost 3 bases, J lost 4 bases, and 6 bases stayed unmatched. Germline CDR1 and CDR2: SGHRS and YFSETQ.

This chain joins TRBV25-1 and TRBJ1-1; a possible D gene is TRBD1 (5 bases). CDR3 length: 17 amino acids. V was trimmed by 4 bases and J by 0 bases, leaving 18 bases between them. Germline V lookup: CDR1 MGHDK, CDR2 SYGVNS. The CDR3 DNA is TGTGCCAGCAGTGGATCCGGGACCGGGAGGCTGAACACTGAAGCTTTCTTT. Encoded protein: CASSGSGTGRLNTEAFF. Looking up the rest from reference TRBV25-1 and TRBJ1-1 gives the full variable domain: EADIYQTPRYLVIGTGKKITLECSQTMGHDKMYWYQQDPGMELHLIHYSYGVNSTEKGDLSSESTVSRIRTEHFPLTLESARPSHTSQYLCASSGSGTGRLNTEAFFGQGTRLTVV.

The V gene is TRBV10-3, the J gene TRBJ1-4; D perhaps matches TRBD1 (6 bases). Trimming stripped 6 bases from V and 4 bases from J, with 15 bases between. The germline gives CDR1 ENHRY, CDR2 SYGVKD. CDR3 length equals 15 residues. The CDR3 nucleotides read TGTGCCATCAGCCTGGAACAGGGATTTAATGAAAAACTGTTTTTT. This codes for CAISLEQGFNEKLFF.

The chain links TRBV7-3 to TRBJ2-3; D is unresolved. The CDR3 covers 16 residues. The V gene lost 4 bases and the J gene lost 0 bases, with 14 bases spanning the gap. In germline, CDR1 is SGHTA, CDR2 FQGTGA. The DNA for the CDR3 is TGTGCCAGCAGCTCTTCGGTCGTCGCAAGCACAGATACGCAGTATTTT. It encodes CASSSSVVASTDTQYF.

This clone was found once. This chain connects TRBV11-3 to TRBJ2-3; 10 bases match TRBD2. The germline V gene has CDR1 SGHNT and CDR2 YENEEA. The CDR3 is made up of 15 amino acids. V shed 6 bases and J 4 bases; nucleotides not matched to a gene: 7. The CDR3 here is CASSASGGESDTQYF. The CDR3 nucleotides read TGTGCCAGCAGTGCTAGCGGGGGTGAATCAGATACGCAGTATTTT.

The CDR3 region is CASSPNTEAFF. In nucleotides, the CDR3 is TGTGCCAGCAGTCCGAACACTGAAGCTTTCTTT. The chain is built from TRBV27 and TRBJ1-1; D not certain. CDR1 MNHEY and CDR2 SMNVEV come from the germline V gene (reference sequence). This CDR3 comprises 11 residues. Trimming stripped 5 bases from V and 1 base from J, with 2 bases between.

The V and J genes are TRBV7-9 and TRBJ1-4; maybe TRBD1 (5 bases). Trimming left V 4 bases short and J 2 bases short, with 11 bases between. This CDR3 region has 15 residues. Germline CDR1 and CDR2: SEHNR and FQNEAQ (reference sequence). CDR3 nucleotide sequence: TGTGCCAGCAGCTCCGGGGCGGGGACTAATGAAAAACTGTTTTTT. This codes for CASSSGAGTNEKLFF.

This chain joins TRBV29-1 and TRBJ2-3; 12 bases align to TRBD2. The germline gives CDR1 SQVTM, CDR2 ANQGSEA. Germline trimming cut 5 bases from V and 4 bases from J; bases unmatched to any gene: 7. The CDR3 sequence is 15 residues long. CDR3 nucleotides: TGCAGCGTTAGGGGCTCTAGCGGGGGGGCAGATACGCAGTATTTT. Amino acid sequence: CSVRGSSGGADTQYF.

The chain is built from TRBV7-2 and TRBJ1-1; D remains ambiguous. Germline V gene sequence: CDR1 SGHTA, CDR2 FQGNSA. This CDR3 has 13 residues. V was shortened by 6 bases and J by 4 bases, with 12 bases between the two germline ends. The CDR3 sequence is CASSQGWSTEAFF. CDR3 coding DNA: TGTGCCAGCAGTCAAGGATGGAGCACTGAAGCTTTCTTT.

The V gene is TRBV28, the J gene TRBJ1-3; no clear D. CDR3 length: 18 residues. Germline V gene sequence: CDR1 MDHEN, CDR2 SYDVKM. V was pared by 6 bases and J by 0 bases, with 21 bases between. CDR3 amino acids: CASSHLVIAGLSGNTIYF. In DNA, the CDR3 is TGTGCCAGCAGCCATCTCGTTATCGCAGGCCTCTCTGGAAACACCATATATTTT.

J is TRBJ1-2 and V is TRBV14; D may be TRBD1 (6 bases). Trimming left V 0 bases short and J 11 bases short, with 19 bases between. Germline CDR1 reads SGHDN; CDR2 reads FVKESK. The CDR3 spans 15 residues. This CDR3 reads CASSQDRGTRGGYTF. DNA of the CDR3: TGTGCCAGCAGCCAAGATCGAGGGACGCGAGGGGGTTACACCTTC.

The chain is built from TRBV5-1 and TRBJ2-5; maybe TRBD1 (6 bases). This CDR3 region has 13 residues. Per the germline V gene, CDR1 is SGHRS and CDR2 is YFSETQ. V gave up 0 bases and J gave up 5 bases, with 8 bases separating them. The CDR3 region has the DNA TGCGCCAGCAGCTTGGGCCAGGGGGAGACCCAGTACTTC. Residues: CASSLGQGETQYF.

This clone was seen more than once but under ten times. This rearrangement joins TRBV11-2 to TRBJ2-2; a possible D gene is TRBD2 (5 bases). Trimming removed 5 bases from V and 5 bases from J, with 12 bases in between. The CDR3 is made up of 14 amino acids. From germline, CDR1 is SGHAT and CDR2 FQNNGV. The CDR3 region has the DNA TGTGCCAGCAGCCCACTTAGGGAGACCGGGGAGCTGTTTTTT. Amino acid sequence: CASSPLRETGELFF.

This chain links TRBV2 with TRBJ1-5; 7 bases match TRBD1. The CDR3 loop spans 14 amino acids. Losses at the gene ends were 6 bases for V and 3 bases for J; bases not matched to a gene: 5. In germline, CDR1 is SNHLY, CDR2 FYNNEI. The CDR3: CASSRDSANQPQHF. The CDR3 DNA reads as TGTGCCAGCAGCCGGGACAGTGCCAATCAGCCCCAGCATTTT.

This chain uses TRBV6-5 with TRBJ2-1; D gene uncertain. Trimming left V 0 bases short and J 4 bases short, with 4 bases between. CDR1 MNHEY and CDR2 SVGAGI come from the germline V gene. The CDR3 extends over 13 amino acids. The CDR3 loop is CASSYSSYNEQFF. In DNA, the CDR3 is TGTGCCAGCAGTTACTCCTCGTACAATGAGCAGTTCTTC.

This clone was observed once. V and J are TRBV5-1 and TRBJ1-5; D gene unclear. The length of the CDR3 is 13 residues. Germline values: CDR1 SGHRS, CDR2 YFSETQ. V was cut by 3 bases and J by 5 bases, with 9 bases left in between. CDR3 region: CASSSDGDQPQHF. CDR3 bases: TGCGCCAGCAGCTCGGACGGAGATCAGCCCCAGCATTTT.

V usage is TRBV6-1 and J usage is TRBJ1-2; a weak D match, TRBD1 (6 bases). Germline lookup yields CDR1 MNHNS and CDR2 SASEGT. V lost 1 base to trimming and J lost 4 bases, with 16 bases between them. This CDR3 comprises 16 residues. This CDR3 is CASSEGWGAPGYGYTF. For the CDR3, the DNA is TGTGCCAGCAGTGAAGGGTGGGGGGCGCCTGGCTATGGCTACACCTTC.

The genes are TRBV5-1 and TRBJ1-4; D is unresolved. This CDR3 has 17 residues. V was shortened by 2 bases and J by 4 bases, with 18 bases between the two germline ends. Germline lookup yields CDR1 SGHRS and CDR2 YFSETQ. In DNA, the CDR3 is TGCGCCAGCAGCTTCTCGCCGACCGGGCTGGATAATGAAAAACTGTTTTTT. This codes for CASSFSPTGLDNEKLFF.

The rearrangement uses TRBV6-5 and TRBJ1-2, with D unclear. Trimming left V 6 bases short and J 8 bases short, with 19 bases between. Germline-derived CDR1 and CDR2 are MNHEY and SVGAGI. CDR3 length equals 14 residues. CDR3 sequence reads: CASRRSTLGRGYTF. CDR3 sequence (DNA): TGTGCCAGCAGGCGTTCGACACTCGGAAGGGGCTACACCTTC.